This T cell receptor (beta chain) is from a study of blood T cell repertoires in COVID-19. The overall study: Sample material is recorded as cDNA or gDNA derived from T cells, B-cell-depleted T cells, or PBMCs.

Sequencing was performed with immunoSEQ multiplex PCR; in TCRdb, only in-frame clones are kept and a portion is missing. The data show about 200,000 clones, approximately 90% seen once. This CDR3 has 13 residues. The V end was cut by 5 bases, the J end by 1 base, with 8 bases between. This sequence was found in a man in his forties with active or convalescent COVID-19. What was sequenced was peripheral blood. J is TRBJ1-1 and V is TRBV12-3 or TRBV12-4; a possible D gene is TRBD1 (6 bases). The CDR3 reads CASSQQGNTEAFF. The CDR3 region has the DNA TGTGCCAGCAGTCAACAGGGGAACACTGAAGCTTTCTTT.